Detailed here is one TCR beta chain. The data originate from a study of identical twins. Germline assignment: CDR1 SGHKS and CDR2 YYEKEE (reference sequence). The CDR3 covers 15 residues. J gave up 8 bases and V 3 bases, and 8 bases lay outside the gene matches. TCRdb used MiXCR to reprocess the 5' RACE reads, holding one entry per CDR3 protein. The sample lists approximately 260,000 distinct CDR3 sequences; approximately 8.6% were seen once. The same data also went into a second study, on yellow fever vaccine responses in identical twins.

V usage is TRBV5-5 and J usage is TRBJ2-1, with 10 bases fitting TRBD2. Sequencing was done on a sample of CD8+ T cells sorted from blood. The receptor's source is a woman aged 18-30 years in good health. For the CDR3, the DNA is TGTGCCAGCAGCTGGCTAGCGGGAGCCGGGCATGAGCAGTTCTTC. Residues: CASSWLAGAGHEQFF.